This TCR beta chain appears in the sequencing data of a study of blood T cell repertoires in COVID-19 (dated by TCRdb to between 2020 and 2021). About the full investigation: Samples from collaborators originated in the United States, Italy and Spain and spanned both the acute and convalescent phases of COVID-19. The dataset comprised deeply sampled blood TCRbeta repertoires from subjects exposed to, actively infected with, or recovered from COVID-19. Samples were obtained from the ongoing ImmuneRACE study (first 160 participants) and from over 1,000 subjects provided by 6 global collaborators. HLA class I and class II types, where available, came from metadata supplied by the sample provider rather than from assay-based typing. The material from the prospective study consisted of cDNA or gDNA derived from T cells, B-cell-depleted T cells, or PBMCs. The repertoires were released in a freely available public database intended as a resource for research on the immune response to SARS-CoV-2. Sample metadata almost always included a de-identified subject ID, COVID-19 status, age in years and sex. What the authors observed across the whole study: The quantity of clinical and demographic metadata differed by source and by participant and was supplied without curation.

Each collaborating institution followed its own protocols to collect whole blood in K2EDTA tubes. Collaborator samples were shipped for TCRbeta analysis as frozen whole blood, isolated PBMCs, or DNA extracted from either sample type. The immunoSEQ Assay, a bias-controlled multiplex PCR, was used to amplify TCRbeta CDR3 regions from genomic DNA. The paper's processing steps were these. The number of nucleated cells in each sample was estimated by amplification of reference gene primers within the assay. To quantify the absolute abundance of each unique TCRbeta CDR3 rearrangement, sequence reads were collapsed and filtered. Productive Simpson clonality was computed per sample as the square root of Simpson's diversity index over productive rearrangements. TCRdb carries this immuneACCESS record with in-frame sequences only. Its versions omit some clonotypes, under half of them owing to an unresolved V gene in the studies checked, with the rest unexplained. From that table come the V and J calls and clone size; the DNA was used to work out D and trimming. The sample has 60,000 to 75,000 clones on record, roughly nine tenths of them singletons. Jointly, the top ten make up about 4% of the sample.

Unmatched junction bases come to 3, with V trimmed by 5 bases and J by 0 bases. CDR1 and CDR2 are read off the germline V gene (reference sequence) as SEHNR and FQNEAQ. Reading from cysteine to phenylalanine, the CDR3 counts 16 amino acids. Only the CDR3 portion is preserved as DNA: 48 bases, with reading frame beginning at the first base. Concerning this clone itself: The specificity of this receptor is unknown. No qualities accompany the bases; no much larger clone lies one base away.

The sample taken for sequencing was peripheral blood. The chain links TRBV7-9 with TRBJ2-1; TRBD2 aligns with 11 central bases. The TCR originated in a man between 65 and 85 years old with active COVID-19. This receptor carries the CDR3 CASSGGTSGSYNEQFF. DNA sequence: TGTGCCAGCAGCGGAGGGACTAGCGGCTCCTACAATGAGCAGTTCTTC. The variable domain in full, with residues beyond the CDR3 obtained from the reference TRBV7-9 and TRBJ2-1 genes, is DTGVSQNPRHKITKRGQNVTFRCDPISEHNRLYWYRQTLGQGPEFLTYFQNEAQLEKSRLLSDRFSAERPKGSFSTLEIQRTEQGDSAMYLCASSGGTSGSYNEQFFGPGTRLTVL.